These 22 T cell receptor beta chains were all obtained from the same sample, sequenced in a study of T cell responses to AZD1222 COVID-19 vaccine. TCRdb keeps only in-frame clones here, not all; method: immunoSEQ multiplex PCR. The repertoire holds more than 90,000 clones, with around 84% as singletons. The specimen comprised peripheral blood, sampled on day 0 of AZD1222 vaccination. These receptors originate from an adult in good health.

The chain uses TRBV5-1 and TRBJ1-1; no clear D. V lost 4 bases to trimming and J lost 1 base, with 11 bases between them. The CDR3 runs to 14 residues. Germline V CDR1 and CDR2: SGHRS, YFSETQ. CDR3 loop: CASSQTTGNTEAFF. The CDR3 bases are TGCGCCAGCAGCCAAACCACCGGGAACACTGAAGCTTTCTTT.

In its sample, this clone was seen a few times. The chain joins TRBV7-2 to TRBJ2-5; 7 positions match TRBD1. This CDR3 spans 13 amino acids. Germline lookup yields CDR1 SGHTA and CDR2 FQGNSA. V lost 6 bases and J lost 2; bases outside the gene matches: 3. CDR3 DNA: TGTGCCAGCAGAACGACAGGGCAAGAGACCCAGTACTTC. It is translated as CASRTTGQETQYF.

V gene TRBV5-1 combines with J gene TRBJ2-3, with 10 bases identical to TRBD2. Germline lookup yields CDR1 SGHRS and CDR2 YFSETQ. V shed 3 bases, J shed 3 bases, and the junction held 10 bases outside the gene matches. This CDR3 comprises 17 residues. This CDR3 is CASSSGSGRAGTDTQYF. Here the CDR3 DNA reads TGCGCCAGCAGCTCAGGGAGCGGGAGGGCCGGGACAGATACGCAGTATTTT.

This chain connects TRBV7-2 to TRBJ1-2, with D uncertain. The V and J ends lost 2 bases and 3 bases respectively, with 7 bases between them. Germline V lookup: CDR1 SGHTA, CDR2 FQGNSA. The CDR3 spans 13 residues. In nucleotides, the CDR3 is TGTGCCAGCAGCTTAAGGGTTTACTATGGCTACACCTTC. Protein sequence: CASSLRVYYGYTF.

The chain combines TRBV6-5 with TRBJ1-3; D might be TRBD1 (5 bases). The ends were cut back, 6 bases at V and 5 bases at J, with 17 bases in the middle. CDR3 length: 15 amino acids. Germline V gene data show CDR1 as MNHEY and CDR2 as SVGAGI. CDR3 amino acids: CASRSHMGQRNTIYF. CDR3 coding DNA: TGTGCCAGCAGATCACATATGGGGCAGAGAAACACCATATATTTT.

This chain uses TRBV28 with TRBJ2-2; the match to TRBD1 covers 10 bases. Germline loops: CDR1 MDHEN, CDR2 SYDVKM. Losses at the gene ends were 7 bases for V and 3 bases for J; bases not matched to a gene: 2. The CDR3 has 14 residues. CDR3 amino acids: CASKGTGDTGELFF. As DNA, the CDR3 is TGTGCCAGCAAGGGGACAGGGGACACCGGGGAGCTGTTTTTT. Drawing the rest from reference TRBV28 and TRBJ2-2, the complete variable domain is DVKVTQSSRYLVKRTGEKVFLECVQDMDHENMFWYRQDPGLGLRLIYFSYDVKMKEKGDIPEGYSVSREKKERFSLILESASTNQTSMYLCASKGTGDTGELFFGEGSRLTVL.

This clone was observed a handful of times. CDR3 in amino acids: CASSETAGVSDEQYF. The CDR3 DNA is TGCGCCAGCAGCGAGACGGCGGGAGTTTCCGACGAGCAGTACTTC. V gene TRBV5-1 combines with J gene TRBJ2-7; TRBD2 matches at 7 bases. Trimming took 4 bases from V and 5 from J; bases not matched to a gene: 12. In germline, CDR1 is SGHRS, CDR2 YFSETQ. The CDR3 is 15 residues long.

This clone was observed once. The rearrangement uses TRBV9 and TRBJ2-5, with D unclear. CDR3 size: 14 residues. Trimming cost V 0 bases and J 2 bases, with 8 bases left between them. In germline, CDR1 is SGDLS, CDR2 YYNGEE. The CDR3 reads CASSVGRLQETQYF. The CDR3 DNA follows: TGTGCCAGCAGCGTAGGGCGGTTACAAGAGACCCAGTACTTC. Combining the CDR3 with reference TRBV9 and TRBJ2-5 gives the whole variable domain DSGVTQTPKHLITATGQRVTLRCSPRSGDLSVYWYQQSLDQGLQFLIQYYNGEERAKGNILERFSAQQFPDLHSELNLSSLELGDSALYFCASSVGRLQETQYFGPGTRLLVL.

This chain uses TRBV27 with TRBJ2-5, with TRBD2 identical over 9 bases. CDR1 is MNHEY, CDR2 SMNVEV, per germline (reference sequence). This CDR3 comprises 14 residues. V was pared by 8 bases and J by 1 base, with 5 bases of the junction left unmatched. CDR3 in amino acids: CASGTSRLQETQYF. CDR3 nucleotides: TGTGCCAGCGGGACTAGCAGACTCCAAGAGACCCAGTACTTC.

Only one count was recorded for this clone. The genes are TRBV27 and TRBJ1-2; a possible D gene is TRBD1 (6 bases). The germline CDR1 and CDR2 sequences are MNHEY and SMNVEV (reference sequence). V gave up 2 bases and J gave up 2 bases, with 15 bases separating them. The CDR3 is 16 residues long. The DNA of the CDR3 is TGTGCCAGCAGTTTACTCCCCTCGGACAGCAACTATGGCTACACCTTC. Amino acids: CASSLLPSDSNYGYTF.

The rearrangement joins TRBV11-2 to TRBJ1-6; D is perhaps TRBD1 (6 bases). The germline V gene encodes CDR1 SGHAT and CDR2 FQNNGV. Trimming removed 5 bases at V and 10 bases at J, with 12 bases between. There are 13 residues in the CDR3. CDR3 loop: CASSPEGGSPLHF. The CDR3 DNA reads TGTGCCAGCAGCCCTGAGGGGGGCTCACCCCTCCACTTT.

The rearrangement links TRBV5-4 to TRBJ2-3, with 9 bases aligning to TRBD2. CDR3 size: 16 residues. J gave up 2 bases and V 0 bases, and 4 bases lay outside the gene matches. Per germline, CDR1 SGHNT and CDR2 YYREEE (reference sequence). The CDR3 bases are TGTGCCAGCAGCTTGGGGCTAGCGGGATACACAGATACGCAGTATTTT. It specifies CASSLGLAGYTDTQYF.

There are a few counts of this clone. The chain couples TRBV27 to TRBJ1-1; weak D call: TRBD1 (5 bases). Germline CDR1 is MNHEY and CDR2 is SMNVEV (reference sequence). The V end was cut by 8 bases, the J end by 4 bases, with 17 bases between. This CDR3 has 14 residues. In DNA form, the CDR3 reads TGTGCCAGCGCACTCAGGGCGGGGGGCACTGAAGCTTTCTTT. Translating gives CASALRAGGTEAFF.

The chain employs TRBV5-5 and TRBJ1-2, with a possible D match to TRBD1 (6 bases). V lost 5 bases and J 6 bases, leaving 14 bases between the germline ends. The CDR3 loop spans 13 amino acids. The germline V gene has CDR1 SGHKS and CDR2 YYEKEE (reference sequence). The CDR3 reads CASRLQGGNGYTF. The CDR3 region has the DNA TGTGCCAGCAGGCTACAGGGCGGGAATGGCTACACCTTC.

For the CDR3, the DNA is TGTGCCAGCAGCCTCAGACAGGGGGCAAGGGAGCTGTTTTTT. Translating gives CASSLRQGARELFF. The rearrangement joins TRBV7-9 to TRBJ2-2; the match to TRBD1 covers 10 bases. V shed 5 bases, J shed 9 bases, and the junction held 6 bases outside the gene matches. CDR1 SEHNR and CDR2 FQNEAQ come from the germline V gene (reference sequence). This CDR3 contains 14 residues. Full variable domain (rest looked up from reference TRBV7-9 and TRBJ2-2): DTGVSQNPRHKITKRGQNVTFRCDPISEHNRLYWYRQTLGQGPEFLTYFQNEAQLEKSRLLSDRFSAERPKGSFSTLEIQRTEQGDSAMYLCASSLRQGARELFFGEGSRLTVL.

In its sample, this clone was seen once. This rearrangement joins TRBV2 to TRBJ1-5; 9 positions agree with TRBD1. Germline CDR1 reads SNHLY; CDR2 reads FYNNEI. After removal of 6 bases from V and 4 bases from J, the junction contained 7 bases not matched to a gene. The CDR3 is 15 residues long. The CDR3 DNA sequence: TGTGCCAGCAGGCACCCGGACAGGGGTAATCAGCCCCAGCATTTT. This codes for CASRHPDRGNQPQHF.

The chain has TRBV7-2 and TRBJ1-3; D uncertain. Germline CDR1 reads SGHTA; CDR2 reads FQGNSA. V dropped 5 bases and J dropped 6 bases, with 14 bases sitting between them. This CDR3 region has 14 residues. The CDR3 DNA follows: TGTGCCAGCAGCACAGCTCGGACCTCAAACACCATATATTTT. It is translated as CASSTARTSNTIYF.

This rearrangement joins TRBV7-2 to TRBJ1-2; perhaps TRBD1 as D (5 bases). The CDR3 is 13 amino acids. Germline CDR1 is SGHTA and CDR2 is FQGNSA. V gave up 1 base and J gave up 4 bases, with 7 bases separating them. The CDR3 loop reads CASSLDGGYGYTF. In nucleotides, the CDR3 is TGTGCCAGCAGCTTAGACGGGGGCTATGGCTACACCTTC.

The DNA for the CDR3 is TGTGCCAGCAGCTTGGGCCTAGCGGGAGAGGGGAATGAGCAGTTCTTC. As protein: CASSLGLAGEGNEQFF. This chain uses TRBV7-9 with TRBJ2-1; 10 nucleotides line up with TRBD2. The CDR3 has 16 amino acids. Germline assignment: CDR1 SEHNR and CDR2 FQNEAQ (reference sequence). Trimming took 3 bases from V and 7 from J; bases not matched to a gene: 9.

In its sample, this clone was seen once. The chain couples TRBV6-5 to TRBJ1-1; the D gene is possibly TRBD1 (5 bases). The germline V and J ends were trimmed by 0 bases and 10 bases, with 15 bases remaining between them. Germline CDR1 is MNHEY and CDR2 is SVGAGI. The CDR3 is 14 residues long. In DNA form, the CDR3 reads TGTGCCAGCAGTTACTCGATCGACCAGGGTGTAGCTTTCTTT. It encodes CASSYSIDQGVAFF.

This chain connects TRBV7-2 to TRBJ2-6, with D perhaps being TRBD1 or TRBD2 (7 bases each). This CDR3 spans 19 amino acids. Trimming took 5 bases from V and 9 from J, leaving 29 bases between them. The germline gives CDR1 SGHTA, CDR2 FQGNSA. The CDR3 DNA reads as TGTGCCAGCAGCCTCCTTTCGACAGGGTCCCCTAGCGGTGTCAACGTCCTGACTTTC. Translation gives CASSLLSTGSPSGVNVLTF.

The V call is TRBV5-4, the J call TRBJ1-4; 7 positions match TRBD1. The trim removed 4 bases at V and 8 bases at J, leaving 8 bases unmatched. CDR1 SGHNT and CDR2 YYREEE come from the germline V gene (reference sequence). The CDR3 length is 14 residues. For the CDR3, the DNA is TGTGCCAGCAGCAGACAGGGTGGTAGCGAAAAACTGTTTTTT. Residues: CASSRQGGSEKLFF.